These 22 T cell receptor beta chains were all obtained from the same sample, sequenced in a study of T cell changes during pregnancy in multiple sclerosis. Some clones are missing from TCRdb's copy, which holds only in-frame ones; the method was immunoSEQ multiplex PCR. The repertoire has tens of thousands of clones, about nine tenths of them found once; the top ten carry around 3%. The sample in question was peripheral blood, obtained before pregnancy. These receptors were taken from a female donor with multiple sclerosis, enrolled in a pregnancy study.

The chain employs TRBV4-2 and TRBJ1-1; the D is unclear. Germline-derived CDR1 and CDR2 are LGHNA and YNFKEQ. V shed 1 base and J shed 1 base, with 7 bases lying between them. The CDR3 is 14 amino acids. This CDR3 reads CASSQGLENTEAFF. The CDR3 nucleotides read TGTGCCAGCAGCCAAGGACTGGAGAACACTGAAGCTTTCTTT.

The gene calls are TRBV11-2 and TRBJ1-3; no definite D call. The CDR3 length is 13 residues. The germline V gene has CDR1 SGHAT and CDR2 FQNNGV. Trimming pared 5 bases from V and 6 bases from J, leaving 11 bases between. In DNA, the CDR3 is TGTGCCAGCAGCCAACTCGTTGAAAACACCATATATTTT. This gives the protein CASSQLVENTIYF.

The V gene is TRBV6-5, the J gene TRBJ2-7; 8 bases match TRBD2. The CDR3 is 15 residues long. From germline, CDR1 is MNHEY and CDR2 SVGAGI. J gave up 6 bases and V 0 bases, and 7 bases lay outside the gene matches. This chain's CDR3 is CASSYSREVPREQYF. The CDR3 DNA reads TGTGCCAGCAGTTACTCGCGGGAGGTCCCCCGCGAGCAGTACTTC.

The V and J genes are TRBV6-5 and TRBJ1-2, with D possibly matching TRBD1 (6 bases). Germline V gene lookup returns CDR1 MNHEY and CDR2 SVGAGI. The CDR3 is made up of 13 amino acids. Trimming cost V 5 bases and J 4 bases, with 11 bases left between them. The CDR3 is CASSPGQFYGYTF. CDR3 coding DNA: TGTGCCAGCAGTCCCGGACAGTTCTATGGCTACACCTTC.

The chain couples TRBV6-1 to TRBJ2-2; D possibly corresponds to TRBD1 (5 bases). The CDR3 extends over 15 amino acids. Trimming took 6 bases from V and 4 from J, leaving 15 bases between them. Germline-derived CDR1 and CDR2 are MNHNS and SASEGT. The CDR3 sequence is CASSGWSTGTGELFF. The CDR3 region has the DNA TGTGCCAGCAGCGGGTGGTCTACAGGCACCGGGGAGCTGTTTTTT.

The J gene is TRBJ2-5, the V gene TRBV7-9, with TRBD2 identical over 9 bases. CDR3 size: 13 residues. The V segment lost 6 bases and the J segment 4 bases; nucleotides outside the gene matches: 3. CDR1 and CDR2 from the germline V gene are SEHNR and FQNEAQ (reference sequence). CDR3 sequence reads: CASSELAGETQYF. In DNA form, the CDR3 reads TGTGCCAGCAGTGAACTAGCGGGAGAGACCCAGTACTTC.

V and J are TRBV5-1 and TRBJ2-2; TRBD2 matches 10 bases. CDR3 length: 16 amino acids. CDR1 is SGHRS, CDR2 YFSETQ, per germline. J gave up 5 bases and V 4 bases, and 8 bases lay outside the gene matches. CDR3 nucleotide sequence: TGCGCCAGCAGCCATACTAGCGGGGCGCGGACCGGGGAGCTGTTTTTT. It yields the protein CASSHTSGARTGELFF.

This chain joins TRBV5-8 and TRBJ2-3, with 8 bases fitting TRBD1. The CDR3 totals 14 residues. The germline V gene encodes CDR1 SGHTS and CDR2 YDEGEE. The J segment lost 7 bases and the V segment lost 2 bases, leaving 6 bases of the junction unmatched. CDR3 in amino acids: CASSLLHRGNTQYF. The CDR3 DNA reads TGTGCCAGCAGCTTACTTCACAGGGGGAATACGCAGTATTTT.

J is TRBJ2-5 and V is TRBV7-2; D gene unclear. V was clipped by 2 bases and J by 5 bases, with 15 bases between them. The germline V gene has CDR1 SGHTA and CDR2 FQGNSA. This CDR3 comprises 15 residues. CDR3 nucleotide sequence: TGTGCCAGCAGCTTATGGCGGCTAGTATCCGAGACCCAGTACTTC. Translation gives CASSLWRLVSETQYF. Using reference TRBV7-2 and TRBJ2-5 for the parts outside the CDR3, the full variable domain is GAGVSQSPSNKVTEKGKDVELRCDPISGHTALYWYRQSLGQGLEFLIYFQGNSAPDKSGLPSDRFSAERTGGSVSTLTIQRTQQEDSAVYLCASSLWRLVSETQYFGPGTRLLVL.

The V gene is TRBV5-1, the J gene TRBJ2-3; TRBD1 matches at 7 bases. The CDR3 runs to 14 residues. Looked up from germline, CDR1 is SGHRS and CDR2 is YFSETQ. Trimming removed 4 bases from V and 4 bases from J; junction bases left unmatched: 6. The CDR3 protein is CASSRRQGADTQYF. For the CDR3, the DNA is TGCGCCAGCAGCCGAAGACAGGGTGCAGATACGCAGTATTTT.

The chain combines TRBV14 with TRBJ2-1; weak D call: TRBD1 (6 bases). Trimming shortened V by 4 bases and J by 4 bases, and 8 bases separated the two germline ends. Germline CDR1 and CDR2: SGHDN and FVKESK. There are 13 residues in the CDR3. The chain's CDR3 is CASSRQGYNEQFF. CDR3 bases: TGTGCCAGCAGCCGCCAGGGGTACAATGAGCAGTTCTTC.

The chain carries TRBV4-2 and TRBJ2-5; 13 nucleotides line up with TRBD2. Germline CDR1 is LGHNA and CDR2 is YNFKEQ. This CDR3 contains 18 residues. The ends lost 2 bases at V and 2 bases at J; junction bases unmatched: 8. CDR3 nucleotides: TGTGCCAGCAGCCAAAGACTAGCGGGGGGAAGATCACAAGAGACCCAGTACTTC. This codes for CASSQRLAGGRSQETQYF.

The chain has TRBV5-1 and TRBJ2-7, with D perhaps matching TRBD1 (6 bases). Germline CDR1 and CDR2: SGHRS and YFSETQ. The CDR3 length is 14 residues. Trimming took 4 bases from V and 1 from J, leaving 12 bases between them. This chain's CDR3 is CASSEQGRSYEQYF. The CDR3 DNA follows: TGCGCCAGCAGCGAACAGGGAAGATCCTACGAGCAGTACTTC.

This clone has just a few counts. The CDR3 here is CASRSGRGGLGDTQYF. CDR3 nucleotides: TGTGCCAGCAGATCCGGACGGGGGGGCCTAGGAGATACGCAGTATTTT. This chain uses TRBV7-3 with TRBJ2-3; TRBD2 matches at 8 bases. Trimming took 6 bases from V and 5 from J; bases not matched to a gene: 13. The CDR3 length is 16 residues. Germline CDR1 and CDR2: SGHTA and FQGTGA.

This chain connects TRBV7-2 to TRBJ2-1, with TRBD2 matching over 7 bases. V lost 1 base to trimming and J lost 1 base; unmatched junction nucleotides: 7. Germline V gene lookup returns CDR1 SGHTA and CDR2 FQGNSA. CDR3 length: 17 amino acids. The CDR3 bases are TGTGCCAGCAGCTTAGTCTGGGCGGGAGCATCCTACAATGAGCAGTTCTTC. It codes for CASSLVWAGASYNEQFF.

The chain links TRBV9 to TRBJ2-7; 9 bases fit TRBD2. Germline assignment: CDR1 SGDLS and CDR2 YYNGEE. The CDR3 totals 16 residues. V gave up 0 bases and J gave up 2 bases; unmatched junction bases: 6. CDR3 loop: CASSVGASGTPYEQYF. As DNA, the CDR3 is TGTGCCAGCAGCGTAGGGGCTAGCGGGACCCCCTACGAGCAGTACTTC.

The CDR3 here is CASSLEAFPHNEQFF. The CDR3 DNA reads as TGTGCCAGCAGCTTAGAAGCCTTCCCCCACAATGAGCAGTTCTTC. The chain couples TRBV11-2 to TRBJ2-1; no clear D. The V gene lost 0 bases and the J gene lost 5 bases, with 11 bases spanning the gap. This CDR3 has 15 amino acids. Germline V gives CDR1 SGHAT, CDR2 FQNNGV.

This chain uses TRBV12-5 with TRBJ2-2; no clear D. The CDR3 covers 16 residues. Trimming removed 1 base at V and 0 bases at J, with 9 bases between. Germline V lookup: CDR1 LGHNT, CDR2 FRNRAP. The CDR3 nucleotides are TGTGCTAGTGGTTTGGACTCTTCCGCGAACACCGGGGAGCTGTTTTTT. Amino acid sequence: CASGLDSSANTGELFF.

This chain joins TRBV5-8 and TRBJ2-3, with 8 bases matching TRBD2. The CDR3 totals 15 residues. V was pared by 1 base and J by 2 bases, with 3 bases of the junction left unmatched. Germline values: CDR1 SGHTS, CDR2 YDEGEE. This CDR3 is CASSLTSGPTDTQYF. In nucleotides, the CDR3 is TGTGCCAGCAGCTTGACTAGCGGACCCACAGATACGCAGTATTTT.

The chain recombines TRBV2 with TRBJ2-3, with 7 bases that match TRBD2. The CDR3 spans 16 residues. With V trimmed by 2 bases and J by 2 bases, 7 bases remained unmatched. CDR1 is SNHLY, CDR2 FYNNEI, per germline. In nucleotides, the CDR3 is TGTGCCAGCAGTGAATGGGGCGGGGGAAACACAGATACGCAGTATTTT. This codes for CASSEWGGGNTDTQYF.

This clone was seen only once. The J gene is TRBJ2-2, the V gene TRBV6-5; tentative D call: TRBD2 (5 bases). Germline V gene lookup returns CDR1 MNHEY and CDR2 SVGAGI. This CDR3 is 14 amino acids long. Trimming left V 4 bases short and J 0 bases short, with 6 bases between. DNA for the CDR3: TGTGCCAGCAGTTGGGGAGCGAACACCGGGGAGCTGTTTTTT. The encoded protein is CASSWGANTGELFF.

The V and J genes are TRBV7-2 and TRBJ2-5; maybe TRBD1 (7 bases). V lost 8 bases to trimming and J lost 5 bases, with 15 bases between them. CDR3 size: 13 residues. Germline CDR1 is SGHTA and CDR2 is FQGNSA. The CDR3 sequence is CASLAPGGETQYF. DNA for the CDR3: TGTGCCAGCTTAGCGCCAGGGGGGGAGACCCAGTACTTC.